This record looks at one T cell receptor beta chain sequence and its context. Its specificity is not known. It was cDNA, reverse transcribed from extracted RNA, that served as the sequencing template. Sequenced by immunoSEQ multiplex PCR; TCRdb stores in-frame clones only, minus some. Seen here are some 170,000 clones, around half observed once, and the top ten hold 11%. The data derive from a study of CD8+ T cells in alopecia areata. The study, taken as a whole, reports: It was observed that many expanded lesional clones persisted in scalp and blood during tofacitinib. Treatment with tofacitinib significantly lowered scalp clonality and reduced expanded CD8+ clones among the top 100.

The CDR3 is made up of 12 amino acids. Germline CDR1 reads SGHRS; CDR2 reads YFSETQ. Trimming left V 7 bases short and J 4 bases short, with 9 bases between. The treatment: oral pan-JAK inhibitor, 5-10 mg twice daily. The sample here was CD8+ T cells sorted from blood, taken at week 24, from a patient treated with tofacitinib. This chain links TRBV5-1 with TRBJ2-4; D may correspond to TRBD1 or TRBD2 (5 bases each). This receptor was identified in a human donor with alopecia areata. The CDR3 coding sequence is TGCGCCAGCCTCGGGGCGAAAAACATTCAGTACTTC. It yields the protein CASLGAKNIQYF.